These 17 T cell receptor beta chains came from one sample sequenced in a study of blood T cell repertoires in COVID-19. Profiled with immunoSEQ multiplex PCR; TCRdb holds only in-frame clones, not every one. Of approximately 290,000 clones in the sample, 80% to 90% are singletons; the top ten hold 0.7% to 0.9%. The specimen was peripheral blood. Receptors were obtained from a man younger than 40 with acute or convalescent COVID-19.

The chain uses TRBV5-1 and TRBJ2-7; D ambiguous. CDR3 length equals 13 residues. Trimming shortened V by 4 bases and J by 0 bases, and 8 bases separated the two germline ends. Looked up from germline, CDR1 is SGHRS and CDR2 is YFSETQ. CDR3 protein: CASSLSSSYEQYF. CDR3 DNA: TGCGCCAGCAGCCTTTCGAGCTCCTACGAGCAGTACTTC. The full variable domain, its missing parts supplied by reference TRBV5-1 and TRBJ2-7, is KAGVTQTPRYLIKTRGQQVTLSCSPISGHRSVSWYQQTPGQGLQFLFEYFSETQRNKGNFPGRFSGRQFSNSRSEMNVSTLELGDSALYLCASSLSSSYEQYFGPGTRLTVT.

The chain is built from TRBV27 and TRBJ2-7; tentatively, D is TRBD1 (5 bases). V was shortened by 5 bases and J by 4 bases, with 12 bases between the two germline ends. The CDR3 has 13 amino acids. Germline CDR1 and CDR2: MNHEY and SMNVEV (reference sequence). The CDR3 DNA reads as TGTGCCAGCAGTCCCCAGACAGCGTACGAGCAGTACTTC. Its protein product is CASSPQTAYEQYF.

The V gene is TRBV4-2, the J gene TRBJ1-2; 7 bases are shared with TRBD1. With V trimmed by 0 bases and J by 4 bases, 11 bases remained unmatched. The CDR3 sequence is 17 residues long. Germline CDR1 reads LGHNA; CDR2 reads YNFKEQ. In DNA, the CDR3 is TGTGCCAGCAGCCAAGATGTCGGGACGACAGGGTTCTATGGCTACACCTTC. This translates into CASSQDVGTTGFYGYTF.

In this sample, this clone turned up a few times. This chain uses TRBV19 with TRBJ2-1, with 8 bases lining up with TRBD1. This CDR3 spans 15 amino acids. The V gene's germline CDR1 is LNHDA and CDR2 SQIVND (reference sequence). Trimming removed 5 bases from V and 2 bases from J; junction bases left unmatched: 5. CDR3 sequence: CASSFDRGPYNEQFF. The CDR3 nucleotides are TGTGCCAGTAGTTTCGACAGGGGACCCTACAATGAGCAGTTCTTC.

This clone was counted between two and nine times. The chain links TRBV6-5 to TRBJ2-1, with a tentative D call TRBD1 (6 bases). The CDR3 contains 14 residues. Deletions cut 7 bases from V and 6 bases from J, with 16 bases between. Germline V gene lookup returns CDR1 MNHEY and CDR2 SVGAGI. This CDR3 reads CASIRDNQANEQFF. Written as DNA, the CDR3 is TGTGCCAGCATACGGGACAATCAGGCCAATGAGCAGTTCTTC.

The CDR3 loop is CASSLAFSNYGYTF. The CDR3 nucleotides are TGCGCCAGCAGCTTGGCTTTTTCTAACTATGGCTACACCTTC. The V and J genes are TRBV5-1 and TRBJ1-2; D unresolved. Germline CDR1 SGHRS, CDR2 YFSETQ. This CDR3 spans 14 amino acids. V dropped 0 bases and J dropped 0 bases, with 6 bases sitting between them.

The gene calls are TRBV6-1 and TRBJ2-2, with 7 bases aligning to TRBD2. V was clipped by 3 bases and J by 2 bases; unmatched bases: 6. The V gene's germline CDR1 is MNHNS and CDR2 SASEGT. The CDR3 covers 16 residues. The CDR3 coding sequence is TGTGCCAGCAGTGATCGGCGGGGGTCAAACACCGGGGAGCTGTTTTTT. The encoded protein is CASSDRRGSNTGELFF.

The chain recombines TRBV11-2 with TRBJ1-5; possible D gene TRBD1, 5 bases. Germline CDR1 and CDR2: SGHAT and FQNNGV. The CDR3 is made up of 16 amino acids. V lost 4 bases, J lost 2 bases, and 15 bases lay in between. CDR3 in amino acids: CASSYGGGAGNQPQHF. CDR3 nucleotide sequence: TGTGCCAGCAGCTATGGGGGAGGGGCTGGCAATCAGCCCCAGCATTTT.

The chain recombines TRBV11-2 with TRBJ1-5; tentatively, D is TRBD1 (6 bases). Germline CDR1 is SGHAT and CDR2 is FQNNGV. This CDR3 region has 13 residues. V dropped 3 bases and J dropped 6 bases, with 9 bases sitting between them. CDR3 loop: CASSFDRSQPQHF. CDR3 nucleotide sequence: TGTGCCAGCAGCTTTGACAGGTCTCAGCCCCAGCATTTT.

This clone was detected only once. This chain uses TRBV27 with TRBJ2-7, with D tentatively TRBD1 (5 bases). The V gene lost 0 bases and the J gene lost 3 bases, with 9 bases spanning the gap. The CDR3 totals 14 residues. CDR1 MNHEY and CDR2 SMNVEV come from the germline V gene (reference sequence). CDR3 sequence reads: CASSLSGEYYEQYF. DNA of the CDR3: TGTGCCAGCAGTTTATCAGGGGAATACTACGAGCAGTACTTC.

The V gene is TRBV2, the J gene TRBJ2-1; TRBD2 might be the D (7 bases). V gave up 6 bases and J gave up 6 bases, with 18 bases separating them. Germline lookup yields CDR1 SNHLY and CDR2 FYNNEI. The CDR3 has 15 amino acids. The CDR3 sequence: CASSGGHIRFNEQFF. The CDR3 coding sequence is TGTGCCAGCAGCGGGGGGCATATTAGATTCAATGAGCAGTTCTTC.

The chain couples TRBV29-1 to TRBJ1-1; a possible D gene is TRBD1 (5 bases). Germline values: CDR1 SQVTM, CDR2 ANQGSEA. The CDR3 is 11 residues long. Trimming stripped 7 bases from V and 11 bases from J, with 17 bases between. CDR3 loop: CSAGGGRLAFF. Here the CDR3 DNA reads TGCAGCGCCGGGGGTGGGCGGCTGGCTTTCTTT.

This clone was observed a single time. V gene TRBV9 combines with J gene TRBJ2-7; tentative D call: TRBD2 (6 bases). The ends were cut back, 3 bases at V and 4 bases at J, with 20 bases in the middle. The length of the CDR3 is 16 residues. Germline assignment: CDR1 SGDLS and CDR2 YYNGEE. In nucleotides, the CDR3 is TGTGCCAGCAGCGCCCAAGCGACGGGCGGGACTTACGAGCAGTACTTC. Protein sequence: CASSAQATGGTYEQYF.

This chain links TRBV9 with TRBJ2-5; 7 bases match TRBD2. Per the germline V gene, CDR1 is SGDLS and CDR2 is YYNGEE. The J segment lost 2 bases and the V segment lost 0 bases, leaving 10 bases of the junction unmatched. The length of the CDR3 is 17 residues. For the CDR3, the DNA is TGTGCCAGCAGCGTAGGGGCTAGCGGAGACCATCAAGAGACCCAGTACTTC. Its translation: CASSVGASGDHQETQYF.

This rearrangement joins TRBV28 to TRBJ1-4; no firm D call. Germline V gene sequence: CDR1 MDHEN, CDR2 SYDVKM. The CDR3 has 12 residues. Trimming removed 8 bases from V and 8 bases from J, with 12 bases in between. The CDR3 sequence: CASLAKKEKLFF. CDR3 coding DNA: TGTGCCAGCCTCGCGAAGAAGGAAAAACTGTTTTTT.

V and J are TRBV7-9 and TRBJ2-7; D perhaps matches TRBD2 (6 bases). Trimming left V 5 bases short and J 2 bases short, with 16 bases between. Per germline, CDR1 SEHNR and CDR2 FQNEAQ (reference sequence). The CDR3 sequence is 15 residues long. CDR3 protein: CASSRLGGEPYEQYF. CDR3 DNA: TGTGCCAGCAGCCGATTAGGCGGGGAGCCCTACGAGCAGTACTTC.

The V and J genes are TRBV6-5 and TRBJ2-7; 7 bases are shared with TRBD1. The V gene's germline CDR1 is MNHEY and CDR2 SVGAGI. The CDR3 covers 13 residues. V gave up 0 bases and J gave up 6 bases; unmatched junction bases: 2. CDR3 nucleotides: TGTGCCAGCAGTTACTCGAGGGGGCGCGAGCAGTACTTC. This translates into CASSYSRGREQYF.